Listed here are 22 T cell receptor beta chains from one sample, sequenced in a study of shared clonotypes between healthy human individuals. Sequenced by immunoSEQ multiplex PCR; TCRdb stores in-frame clones only, minus some. The data show 850,000 to 1,200,000 clones, around 76% seen once. Sequences were obtained from memory CD4+ T cells sorted from blood. Subset defined: CD45RA-negative fraction. These receptors originate from a young man in good health.

The chain joins TRBV7-2 to TRBJ1-1, with D maybe TRBD1 (5 bases). The length of the CDR3 is 14 residues. V lost 1 base and J lost 5, with 11 bases in between. Germline CDR1 is SGHTA and CDR2 is FQGNSA. CDR3 bases: TGTGCCAGCAGCTTAGGAGGGGTGATAACTGAAGCTTTCTTT. Its protein is CASSLGGVITEAFF.

Note on this clone: Other nucleotide sequences from this sample produce the same CDR3. The chain employs TRBV6-5 and TRBJ2-7, with a tentative D call TRBD1 (5 bases). V was trimmed by 0 bases and J by 2 bases, leaving 8 bases between them. CDR3 size: 14 residues. CDR1 and CDR2 from the germline V gene are MNHEY and SVGAGI. CDR3 DNA sequence: TGTGCCAGCAGTTACTCAGGACAACCCTACGAGCAGTACTTC. This codes for CASSYSGQPYEQYF.

This clone was seen more than once but under ten times. V usage is TRBV19 and J usage is TRBJ2-2; 8 nucleotides match TRBD1. V shed 7 bases and J 7 bases; nucleotides not matched to a gene: 8. The V gene's germline CDR1 is LNHDA and CDR2 SQIVND (reference sequence). This CDR3 has 14 residues. The CDR3 bases are TGTGCCAGTACCTTGGACAGGGCTGACGGGGAGCTGTTTTTT. Translating it yields CASTLDRADGELFF. Together with reference TRBV19 and TRBJ2-2, the CDR3 gives the full variable domain: DGGITQSPKYLFRKEGQNVTLSCEQNLNHDAMYWYRQDPGQGLRLIYYSQIVNDFQKGDIAEGYSVSREKKESFPLTVTSAQKNPTAFYLCASTLDRADGELFFGEGSRLTVL.

The chain combines TRBV7-9 with TRBJ2-5, with D perhaps TRBD2 (5 bases). Germline V gives CDR1 SEHNR, CDR2 FQNEAQ (reference sequence). V lost 3 bases and J lost 2, with 13 bases in between. This CDR3 contains 15 residues. The CDR3: CASSFVPAVQETQYF. In nucleotides, the CDR3 is TGTGCCAGCAGCTTTGTACCAGCGGTACAAGAGACCCAGTACTTC.

Comments on this clone: Being one base from a much bigger clone, this may be a read error. This chain connects TRBV7-9 to TRBJ2-3; D may be TRBD1 (5 bases). Trimming left V 3 bases short and J 1 base short, with 8 bases between. The CDR3 is made up of 14 amino acids. The V gene's germline CDR1 is SEHNR and CDR2 FQNEAQ (reference sequence). CDR3 region: CASSFLGGTDTQYF. For the CDR3, the DNA is TGTGCCAGCAGCTTCCTAGGGGGCACAGATACGCAGTATTTT.

J is TRBJ2-5 and V is TRBV7-8, with TRBD2 matching 13 bases. The CDR3 is 15 residues long. Germline V CDR1 and CDR2: SGHVS, FQNEAQ. V shed 4 bases, J shed 4 bases, and the junction held 3 bases outside the gene matches. The CDR3 DNA follows: TGTGCCAGCAGCTCGACTAGCGGGAGGTCAGAGACCCAGTACTTC. This codes for CASSSTSGRSETQYF.

The rearrangement uses TRBV11-1 and TRBJ2-5; 7 positions match TRBD1. V lost 1 base, J lost 2 bases, and 16 bases stayed unmatched. Germline V gives CDR1 SGHAT, CDR2 FQDESV (reference sequence). The CDR3 runs 19 residues. The CDR3 sequence: CASSLGISRTGVKQETQYF. The CDR3 nucleotides read TGTGCCAGCAGCTTAGGAATCTCTCGTACAGGGGTGAAGCAAGAGACCCAGTACTTC.

This clone was counted once. The rearrangement uses TRBV9 and TRBJ2-3; TRBD1 matches at 7 bases. In germline, CDR1 is SGDLS, CDR2 YYNGEE. There are 16 residues in the CDR3. Trimming took 4 bases from V and 5 from J; bases not matched to a gene: 13. CDR3 nucleotide sequence: TGTGCCAGCAGCCCCTGGGGTGGGGGACAGAAAGATACGCAGTATTTT. Translated, it gives CASSPWGGGQKDTQYF.

The chain links TRBV4-2 to TRBJ2-5; 9 nucleotides agree with TRBD2. CDR1 and CDR2 (germline): LGHNA, YNFKEQ. The CDR3 is 16 amino acids. Losses at the gene ends were 0 bases for V and 4 bases for J; bases not matched to a gene: 6. CDR3 protein: CASSQDLAGGVETQYF. CDR3 coding DNA: TGTGCCAGCAGCCAAGATCTTGCGGGGGGGGTAGAGACCCAGTACTTC.

As regards this clone: This specimen includes other DNA sequences encoding the same CDR3. The gene calls are TRBV5-1 and TRBJ2-1; D ambiguous. CDR3 length equals 16 residues. Germline V CDR1 and CDR2: SGHRS, YFSETQ. V was clipped by 0 bases and J by 2 bases, with 12 bases between them. The CDR3 region is CASSLGSSGAYNEQFF. CDR3 DNA sequence: TGCGCCAGCAGCTTGGGTTCGTCAGGAGCCTACAATGAGCAGTTCTTC.

For this clone: The same CDR3 arises from other DNA sequences in this sample as well. V gene TRBV6-5 combines with J gene TRBJ2-5; D call uncertain. Germline V lookup: CDR1 MNHEY, CDR2 SVGAGI. This CDR3 is built from 11 residues. Trimming left V 6 bases short and J 5 bases short, with 7 bases between. CDR3 in amino acids: CASSIGETQYF. CDR3 coding DNA: TGTGCCAGCAGCATCGGGGAGACCCAGTACTTC.

The V call is TRBV29-1, the J call TRBJ1-2; 8 bases are a match to TRBD1. Per germline, CDR1 SQVTM and CDR2 ANQGSEA. The CDR3 runs 13 residues. The V and J ends lost 7 bases and 4 bases, in that order; junction bases with no gene match: 8. The CDR3 coding sequence is TGCAGCGCTACCCAGGGGGCCGGCTATGGCTACACCTTC. It codes for CSATQGAGYGYTF.

The V gene is TRBV7-9, the J gene TRBJ2-7, with D maybe TRBD2 (7 bases). In germline, CDR1 is SEHNR, CDR2 FQNEAQ (reference sequence). Trimming left V 3 bases short and J 4 bases short, with 19 bases between. The CDR3 consists of 16 residues. The CDR3 DNA reads TGTGCCAGCAGCTTTTCGCGGGGGCCGGAAAGTTACGAGCAGTACTTC. It specifies CASSFSRGPESYEQYF.

A few counts support this clone. The chain joins TRBV5-4 to TRBJ2-2, with D hard to call. Per the germline V gene, CDR1 is SGHNT and CDR2 is YYREEE (reference sequence). V lost 2 bases to trimming and J lost 5 bases, with 10 bases between them. The CDR3 contains 14 residues. CDR3 nucleotide sequence: TGTGCCAGCAGCTTCAGTAGAGGAACCGGGGAGCTGTTTTTT. It is translated as CASSFSRGTGELFF.

The sample holds a few counts of this clone. This chain joins TRBV5-5 and TRBJ1-5; weak D call: TRBD1 (5 bases). V was cut by 5 bases and J by 3 bases, with 12 bases left in between. The CDR3 extends over 14 amino acids. The germline V gene has CDR1 SGHKS and CDR2 YYEKEE (reference sequence). This CDR3 is CASRFGTDNQPQHF. The CDR3, as DNA: TGTGCCAGCAGGTTCGGGACTGACAATCAGCCCCAGCATTTT. Supplemented by reference TRBV5-5 and TRBJ1-5, the full variable domain reads DAGVTQSPTHLIKTRGQQVTLRCSPISGHKSVSWYQQVLGQGPQFIFQYYEKEERGRGNFPDRFSARQFPNYSSELNVNALLLGDSALYLCASRFGTDNQPQHFGDGTRLSIL.

This clone was found once. CDR3 bases: TGTGCCAGCAGAAAAGAATCCGGGACAGGTAATTCACCCCTCCACTTT. Protein product: CASRKESGTGNSPLHF. This chain joins TRBV2 and TRBJ1-6; 8 bases are a match to TRBD1. Looked up from germline, CDR1 is SNHLY and CDR2 is FYNNEI. Trimming took 6 bases from V and 6 from J; bases not matched to a gene: 10. The CDR3 length is 16 residues.

J is TRBJ2-5 and V is TRBV6-1; 12 positions match TRBD2. Germline lookup yields CDR1 MNHNS and CDR2 SASEGT. V was pared by 1 base and J by 4 bases, with 1 base of the junction left unmatched. CDR3 size: 15 residues. The DNA of the CDR3 is TGTGCCAGCAGTGAAGGACTAGCGGGGGTAGAGACCCAGTACTTC. Its protein product is CASSEGLAGVETQYF.

This chain links TRBV5-1 with TRBJ2-3; TRBD2 might be the D (5 bases). V shed 7 bases and J shed 0 bases, with 15 bases lying between them. The CDR3 consists of 15 residues. Germline CDR1 SGHRS, CDR2 YFSETQ. The CDR3 DNA reads TGCGCCAGCGGCGGCGCGGGCCTAAGCACAGATACGCAGTATTTT. Protein sequence: CASGGAGLSTDTQYF.

This rearrangement joins TRBV7-8 to TRBJ2-5; D is uncertain. This CDR3 contains 14 residues. Germline values: CDR1 SGHVS, CDR2 FQNEAQ. Trimming shortened V by 0 bases and J by 8 bases, and 13 bases separated the two germline ends. The CDR3 DNA sequence: TGTGCCAGCAGCTTAGCAGGACCTCTCTCTACCCAGTACTTC. It is translated as CASSLAGPLSTQYF.

The V and J genes are TRBV6-1 and TRBJ1-2; 7 nucleotides agree with TRBD1. With V trimmed by 3 bases and J by 2 bases, 6 bases remained unmatched. CDR1 is MNHNS and CDR2 is SASEGT in the germline V gene. CDR3 length: 15 amino acids. This CDR3 reads CASSEETGANYGYTF. In DNA, the CDR3 is TGTGCCAGCAGTGAGGAAACAGGGGCCAACTATGGCTACACCTTC.

This sequence joins TRBV5-4 and TRBJ1-6; a possible D gene is TRBD1 (5 bases). Germline-derived CDR1 and CDR2 are SGHNT and YYREEE (reference sequence). CDR3 length: 13 residues. Deletions cut 0 bases from V and 10 bases from J, with 8 bases between. The CDR3 region has the DNA TGTGCCAGCAGCTTGGATTGGGACTCACCCCTCCACTTT. Encoded protein: CASSLDWDSPLHF.

This clone has only a few counts. V and J are TRBV5-6 and TRBJ1-5; TRBD1 might be the D (6 bases). The V end lost 4 bases, the J end lost 7 bases, and 18 bases lay between the germline ends. The CDR3 is made up of 15 amino acids. In germline, CDR1 is SGHDT, CDR2 YYEEEE. In DNA form, the CDR3 reads TGTGCCAGCAGCAGGCGACAGGAACCTCGACAGCCCCAGCATTTT. Translated, it gives CASSRRQEPRQPQHF.